The 23 T cell receptor beta chains presented below share a single source sample, sequenced in a study of blood T cell repertoires in COVID-19. Repertoires were generated with immunoSEQ multiplex PCR, while TCRdb's copy carries only in-frame clones and drops some. Among about 310,000 clones listed, 87% were seen once. The sample was peripheral blood. The receptors were sampled from a man aged 45-65 years with active or convalescent COVID-19.

CDR3 DNA sequence: TGTGCCAGCAGTTTTTACAGGGCCGGTGAGCAGTTCTTC. Amino acids: CASSFYRAGEQFF. The chain carries TRBV12-3 or TRBV12-4 and TRBJ2-1; possible D gene TRBD1, 6 bases. There are 13 residues in the CDR3. V lost 3 bases, J lost 9 bases, and 12 bases lay in between.

The J gene is TRBJ1-1, the V gene TRBV7-7, with D possibly being TRBD1 (6 bases). The germline gives CDR1 SSHAT, CDR2 FNYEAQ (reference sequence). There are 13 residues in the CDR3. V was pared by 5 bases and J by 3 bases, with 10 bases between. Here the CDR3 DNA reads TGTGCCAGCAGCCGTAGACAGGACACTGAAGCTTTCTTT. It is translated as CASSRRQDTEAFF.

The chain joins TRBV19 to TRBJ1-1, with D possibly being TRBD1 (5 bases). Germline assignment: CDR1 LNHDA and CDR2 SQIVND (reference sequence). The length of the CDR3 is 14 residues. Trimming stripped 2 bases from V and 1 base from J, with 8 bases between. Here the CDR3 reads CASSIRGENTEAFF. The CDR3 nucleotides are TGTGCCAGTAGTATACGGGGGGAGAACACTGAAGCTTTCTTT. Looking up the rest from reference TRBV19 and TRBJ1-1 gives the full variable domain: DGGITQSPKYLFRKEGQNVTLSCEQNLNHDAMYWYRQDPGQGLRLIYYSQIVNDFQKGDIAEGYSVSREKKESFPLTVTSAQKNPTAFYLCASSIRGENTEAFFGQGTRLTVV.

The CDR3 here is CASSLLSNEQFF. In DNA form, the CDR3 reads TGTGCCAGCAGTTTATTGAGCAATGAGCAGTTCTTC. The chain employs TRBV28 and TRBJ2-1; no clear D gene. V was clipped by 1 base and J by 6 bases, with 4 bases between them. This CDR3 contains 12 residues. The V gene's germline CDR1 is MDHEN and CDR2 SYDVKM.

This clone was counted only a few times. This sequence joins TRBV7-3 and TRBJ2-5; 7 nucleotides line up with TRBD1. The CDR3 is 13 residues long. The V segment lost 4 bases and the J segment 4 bases; nucleotides outside the gene matches: 3. Looked up from germline, CDR1 is SGHTA and CDR2 is FQGTGA. CDR3 DNA: TGTGCCAGCAGCTCTCAGGGGGTAGAGACCCAGTACTTC. Amino acid sequence: CASSSQGVETQYF.

In its sample, this clone was seen once. The chain combines TRBV11-1 with TRBJ2-1; D gene unclear. Germline assignment: CDR1 SGHAT and CDR2 FQDESV (reference sequence). The germline V and J ends were trimmed by 0 bases and 3 bases, with 9 bases remaining between them. This CDR3 spans 15 amino acids. As DNA, the CDR3 is TGTGCCAGCAGCTTAGCCGGAGCCAGCTACAATGAGCAGTTCTTC. It codes for CASSLAGASYNEQFF. Supplemented by reference TRBV11-1 and TRBJ2-1, the full variable domain reads EAEVAQSPRYKITEKSQAVAFWCDPISGHATLYWYRQILGQGPELLVQFQDESVVDDSQLPKDRFSAERLKGVDSTLKIQPAELGDSAMYLCASSLAGASYNEQFFGPGTRLTVL.

V and J are TRBV10-3 and TRBJ1-4; the match to TRBD1 covers 7 bases. Germline loops: CDR1 ENHRY, CDR2 SYGVKD. J was trimmed by 5 bases and V by 5 bases; bases with no gene match: 17. The CDR3 extends over 18 amino acids. CDR3 residues: CAISPSPGTARGNEKLFF. The CDR3 DNA reads as TGTGCCATCAGTCCCTCCCCGGGGACAGCCCGCGGAAATGAAAAACTGTTTTTT.

This chain joins TRBV2 and TRBJ2-3; 8 bases align to TRBD2. V was pared by 7 bases and J by 2 bases, with 8 bases of the junction left unmatched. Germline values: CDR1 SNHLY, CDR2 FYNNEI. CDR3 length: 15 amino acids. The CDR3 here is CASTVSGTYTDTQYF. CDR3 coding DNA: TGTGCCAGCACAGTTAGCGGGACGTACACAGATACGCAGTATTTT.

The V call is TRBV7-9, the J call TRBJ2-2, with a possible D match to TRBD2 (5 bases). The CDR3 runs 16 residues. The germline gives CDR1 SEHNR, CDR2 FQNEAQ (reference sequence). Trimming stripped 5 bases from V and 7 bases from J, with 20 bases between. The CDR3 here is CASSPLRVPGHGELFF. The CDR3 bases are TGTGCCAGCAGCCCCCTGAGGGTCCCGGGCCACGGGGAGCTGTTTTTT.

This clone was detected only a few times. The gene calls are TRBV7-8 and TRBJ2-3; 8 nucleotides match TRBD1. Germline lookup yields CDR1 SGHVS and CDR2 FQNEAQ. The CDR3 extends over 14 amino acids. V lost 5 bases and J lost 1; bases outside the gene matches: 2. CDR3 nucleotides: TGTGCCAGCAGCCCCAGGGGGCGCACAGATACGCAGTATTTT. The encoded protein is CASSPRGRTDTQYF. The variable domain in full, completed from reference TRBV7-8 and TRBJ2-3, reads GAGVSQSPRYKVAKRGQDVALRCDPISGHVSLFWYQQALGQGPEFLTYFQNEAQLDKSGLPSDRFFAERPEGSVSTLKIQRTQQEDSAVYLCASSPRGRTDTQYFGPGTRLTVL.

This chain joins TRBV4-3 and TRBJ2-1, with 11 bases matching TRBD2. Germline trimming cut 4 bases from V and 9 bases from J; bases unmatched to any gene: 8. The germline gives CDR1 LGHNA, CDR2 YSLEER. The CDR3 has 15 amino acids. In DNA form, the CDR3 reads TGCGCCAGCAGCCTCCAGCTAGCGGGGGGTTCTGAGCAGTTCTTC. Translation gives CASSLQLAGGSEQFF.

The chain employs TRBV28 and TRBJ2-3, with TRBD2 matching over 14 bases. The CDR3 contains 18 residues. The ends lost 5 bases at V and 1 base at J; junction bases unmatched: 8. Per the germline V gene, CDR1 is MDHEN and CDR2 is SYDVKM. CDR3 coding DNA: TGTGCCAGCAGTCTAGGACTAGCGGGAGGATGGGGCACAGATACGCAGTATTTT. Its protein product is CASSLGLAGGWGTDTQYF. Complete variable domain (other parts from reference TRBV28 and TRBJ2-3): DVKVTQSSRYLVKRTGEKVFLECVQDMDHENMFWYRQDPGLGLRLIYFSYDVKMKEKGDIPEGYSVSREKKERFSLILESASTNQTSMYLCASSLGLAGGWGTDTQYFGPGTRLTVL.

On this clone: Distinct nucleotide sequences in the sample also encode this CDR3. This chain connects TRBV2 to TRBJ1-2; a possible D gene is TRBD1 (6 bases). CDR1 and CDR2 (germline): SNHLY, FYNNEI. Trimming removed 8 bases from V and 4 bases from J, with 11 bases in between. The CDR3 is 12 residues long. CDR3: CASSTGVYGYTF. DNA for the CDR3: TGTGCCAGCTCGACAGGAGTCTATGGCTACACCTTC.

The chain joins TRBV28 to TRBJ2-5; 8 bases agree with TRBD1. V shed 6 bases, J shed 1 base, and the junction held 13 bases outside the gene matches. From germline, CDR1 is MDHEN and CDR2 SYDVKM. This CDR3 contains 17 residues. This CDR3 is CASRPSSTGVPQETQYF. The DNA for the CDR3 is TGTGCCAGCAGACCCTCATCGACAGGGGTCCCCCAAGAGACCCAGTACTTC.

This sequence joins TRBV2 and TRBJ1-4; tentatively, D is TRBD1 (6 bases). The V and J ends lost 7 bases and 7 bases respectively, with 22 bases between them. Germline V CDR1 and CDR2: SNHLY, FYNNEI. The CDR3 has 16 amino acids. CDR3 sequence (DNA): TGTGCCAGCAATGACAATTCTGCCGGGACAACTGAAAAACTGTTTTTT. This codes for CASNDNSAGTTEKLFF.

As regards this clone: This CDR3 is also generated by other DNA sequences in the sample. The chain carries TRBV4-1 and TRBJ2-3; D remains ambiguous. V was cut by 1 base and J by 2 bases, with 7 bases left in between. This CDR3 has 14 amino acids. CDR1 and CDR2 (germline): MGHRA, YSYEKL. CDR3 residues: CASSQVPHTDTQYF. The CDR3 nucleotides are TGCGCCAGCAGCCAAGTCCCCCACACAGATACGCAGTATTTT.

The chain employs TRBV2 and TRBJ2-1; 10 bases agree with TRBD2. V lost 10 bases to trimming and J lost 8 bases; unmatched junction nucleotides: 14. This CDR3 contains 15 residues. The germline V gene has CDR1 SNHLY and CDR2 FYNNEI. The chain's CDR3 is CAINPSGRGLDEQFF. The CDR3 DNA reads TGTGCCATCAACCCCAGCGGGAGGGGTCTGGATGAGCAGTTCTTC.

The rearrangement links TRBV5-6 to TRBJ2-2; 8 bases agree with TRBD1. J lost 3 bases, V lost 2 bases, and 3 bases had no gene match. The germline V gene has CDR1 SGHDT and CDR2 YYEEEE. The CDR3 sequence is 15 residues long. The CDR3 sequence: CASSFGQGYTGELFF. Here the CDR3 DNA reads TGTGCCAGCAGCTTCGGACAGGGTTACACCGGGGAGCTGTTTTTT.

The chain uses TRBV28 and TRBJ1-1, with TRBD1 matching over 9 bases. Trimming removed 3 bases from V and 1 base from J; junction bases left unmatched: 12. CDR3 length: 18 amino acids. Germline lookup yields CDR1 MDHEN and CDR2 SYDVKM. Written as DNA, the CDR3 is TGTGCCAGCAGTTTGCTCCCCGGACAGGGGATGGGGAACACTGAAGCTTTCTTT. It translates to CASSLLPGQGMGNTEAFF.

The V gene is TRBV19, the J gene TRBJ1-1, with 8 bases matching TRBD1. Germline V gene sequence: CDR1 LNHDA, CDR2 SQIVND (reference sequence). The CDR3 totals 13 residues. V lost 3 bases, J lost 4 bases, and 1 base stayed unmatched. The chain's CDR3 is CASSIDRGTEAFF. CDR3 nucleotide sequence: TGTGCCAGTAGTATTGACAGGGGCACTGAAGCTTTCTTT. Variable domain in full (rest from reference TRBV19 and TRBJ1-1): DGGITQSPKYLFRKEGQNVTLSCEQNLNHDAMYWYRQDPGQGLRLIYYSQIVNDFQKGDIAEGYSVSREKKESFPLTVTSAQKNPTAFYLCASSIDRGTEAFFGQGTRLTVV.

The rearrangement uses TRBV6-5 and TRBJ1-5; D perhaps matches TRBD1 (6 bases). CDR3 length: 14 amino acids. Trimming removed 8 bases at V and 0 bases at J, with 11 bases between. Germline assignment: CDR1 MNHEY and CDR2 SVGAGI. The CDR3 reads CASQDRHSNQPQHF. CDR3 DNA sequence: TGTGCCAGCCAGGACAGACATAGCAATCAGCCCCAGCATTTT.

This sequence joins TRBV18 and TRBJ2-2; D is ambiguous. The CDR3 extends over 14 amino acids. Germline CDR1 reads KGHSH; CDR2 reads LQKENI. Trimming took 0 bases from V and 6 from J, leaving 8 bases between them. In nucleotides, the CDR3 is TGTGCCAGCTCACCACCGTCCGTGTCCGGGGAGCTGTTTTTT. This codes for CASSPPSVSGELFF.

The genes are TRBV27 and TRBJ1-6; D is ambiguous. The CDR3 consists of 13 residues. Germline V lookup: CDR1 MNHEY, CDR2 SMNVEV (reference sequence). V was trimmed by 6 bases and J by 9 bases, leaving 12 bases between them. For the CDR3, the DNA is TGTGCCAGCAGGCCCGGAGGGAGTTCACCCCTCCACTTT. Residues: CASRPGGSSPLHF.